This T cell receptor (beta chain) is from a study of cytomegalovirus exposure and HLA in healthy donors. The primer mix had 60 Vbeta and 13 Jbeta primers. This table comes from immunoSEQ multiplex PCR, and its TCRdb copy is limited to in-frame clones, with some not included. The table includes roughly 100,000 clones, roughly an eighth detected once. Broader study findings: Relative to equally common others, HLA-associated TCR beta chains showed greater clonal expansion in a later analysis. Among donors in an Asian-associated ancestry cluster, a later analysis reportedly found fewer N-insertions than the roughly 610-donor mean.

This clone turned up a few times. Its antigen is unidentified. The clonotype originates from a man aged 40-49 years in good health and CMV-seropositive. Input material: PBMCs.

CDR3 sequence: CASSRQGTEAFF. CDR3 sequence (DNA): TGTGCCAGCAGCAGACAGGGCACTGAAGCTTTCTTT. This chain joins TRBV9 and TRBJ1-1; 7 bases fit TRBD1. J lost 4 bases, V lost 4 bases, and 1 base had no gene match. There are 12 residues in the CDR3. Germline CDR1 is SGDLS and CDR2 is YYNGEE.